Sequencing of this T cell receptor beta chain was carried out in a study of regulatory T cells in long-lasting Graves disease. Study at large: Less than 3 months of antithyroid drugs had been taken by newly diagnosed Graves' patients.

The time point is: newly diagnosed GD, antithyroid drugs for less than 3 months. The TCR library used RNA extracted from PBMCs. There are many counts of this clonotype. Its matching antigen is unknown. HTBI primers from iRepertoire and Arm-PCR of CDR3 regions yielded the TCR beta libraries. Via MiXCR, TCRdb re-called the multiplex PCR reads, giving one row per CDR3 protein. Of roughly 380,000 distinct CDR3 sequences in the sample, 15% to 17% were seen once. The study's findings and limits: New patients shared fewer public clonotypes (about 1,000) than persistent patients did (approximately 3,000).

In germline, CDR1 is SGHTA, CDR2 FQGNSA. Deletions cut 4 bases from V and 1 base from J, with 13 bases between. This CDR3 region has 15 residues. The specimen was peripheral blood mononuclear cells (PBMCs), collected at new diagnosis, from a patient treated with antithyroid drugs. The chain has TRBV7-2 and TRBJ1-1; the D gene is possibly TRBD1 (5 bases). This receptor was taken from a female donor with Graves disease. The CDR3 DNA is TGTGCCAGCAGCTCCGGGACTTACAAGAACACTGAAGCTTTCTTT. This sequence encodes CASSSGTYKNTEAFF. Looking up the rest from reference TRBV7-2 and TRBJ1-1 gives the full variable domain: GAGVSQSPSNKVTEKGKDVELRCDPISGHTALYWYRQSLGQGLEFLIYFQGNSAPDKSGLPSDRFSAERTGGSVSTLTIQRTQQEDSAVYLCASSSGTYKNTEAFFGQGTRLTVV.